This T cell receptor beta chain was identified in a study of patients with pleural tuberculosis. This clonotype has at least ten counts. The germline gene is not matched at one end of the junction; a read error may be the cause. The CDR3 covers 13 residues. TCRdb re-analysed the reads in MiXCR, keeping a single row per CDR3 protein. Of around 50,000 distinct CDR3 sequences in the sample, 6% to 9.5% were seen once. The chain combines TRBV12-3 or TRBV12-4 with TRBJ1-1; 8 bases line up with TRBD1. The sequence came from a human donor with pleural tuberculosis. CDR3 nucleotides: TGTGCCAGCAGTTCGGGACAGGCCGACCGGTTGTCCTTT. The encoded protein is CASSSGQADRLSF.